The clone carrying this TCR beta chain was observed a handful of times. Its specificity is unknown. This specimen belongs to a study of shared clonotypes between healthy human individuals. General study results and limits: Four donors shared around 5% of their naive CD4 clonotypes.

Each PCR replicate from the sorted subsets contained around 0.2 ug DNA, which is tens of thousands of T cell genomes. Profiled with immunoSEQ multiplex PCR; TCRdb holds only in-frame clones, not every one. The table has fewer than 1.4 million clones, around 82% seen once; the top ten hold 0.5% to 0.65%. CDR3 length equals 15 residues. The J segment lost 3 bases and the V segment lost 4 bases, leaving 3 bases of the junction unmatched. The germline gives CDR1 KGHSH, CDR2 LQKENI. What was sequenced was memory CD4+ T cells from PBMCs. The subset here: CD45RA-negative fraction. The clonotype originates from a man in his late teens or twenties in good health. Some clones in this sample may be carry-over from other donors' samples. This sequence joins TRBV18 and TRBJ2-5, with TRBD2 matching over 12 bases. CDR3 amino acids: CASSLGLAGKETQYF. DNA for the CDR3: TGTGCCAGCTCACTTGGACTAGCGGGAAAAGAGACCCAGTACTTC.